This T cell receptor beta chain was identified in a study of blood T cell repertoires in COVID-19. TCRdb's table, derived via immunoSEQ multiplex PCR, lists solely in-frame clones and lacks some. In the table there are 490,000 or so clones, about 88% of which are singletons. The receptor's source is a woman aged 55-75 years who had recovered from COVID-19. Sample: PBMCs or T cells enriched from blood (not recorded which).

DNA of the CDR3: TGTGCCAGCAGCCGCCGGGGGGTCCAAGAGACCCAGTACTTC. Its protein product is CASSRRGVQETQYF. The chain has TRBV3-1 (or the pseudogene TRBV3-2) and TRBJ2-5; 7 nucleotides line up with TRBD2. CDR1 is LGHDT and CDR2 is YNNKEL in the germline V gene (reference sequence). J was trimmed by 1 base and V by 4 bases; bases with no gene match: 3. This CDR3 has 14 residues.